Detailed here is one TCR beta chain. Its antigen is as yet unknown. This sample is part of a study of cytomegalovirus exposure and HLA in healthy donors. Libraries were prepared by immunoSEQ multiplex PCR; TCRdb keeps only in-frame clonotypes and omits some of them. The data hold under 150,000 clones, with about 91% observed a single time. The germline gives CDR1 MGHRA, CDR2 YSYEKL. The CDR3 is 16 residues long. V gave up 0 bases and J gave up 8 bases, with 19 bases separating them. Study results and caveats: Reports indicated that the classifier achieved high specificity and sensitivity in diagnosing cytomegalovirus status. The study flagged about 150 TCR beta chains as cytomegalovirus-associated. The majority of TCR sequences were rare, yet some public TCRs appeared in many donors.

This clonotype originated in a woman aged 18-35 years in good health and CMV-seropositive. The source material was PBMCs. The chain combines TRBV4-1 with TRBJ1-2; no clear D gene. The CDR3 here is CASSQELQVTAKGYTF. The CDR3 DNA is TGCGCCAGCAGCCAAGAACTCCAGGTTACTGCGAAGGGCTACACCTTC.